This T cell receptor beta chain was captured by sequencing in a study of beta chain features in type 1 diabetes (dated by TCRdb to 2016 to 2018). As for the study more broadly: Mean age, gender distribution, total cell number and subset yield did not differ between patients and healthy donors. A total of around 110,000,000 sorted cells were examined across all samples, and RNA yield correlated strongly with the number of cells per subset. Whereas all 30 or so donors provided naive and central memory subsets, regulatory and stem cell-like memory subsets were isolated from just 8 patients and about eight healthy donors. In the study, TCRB repertoires of sorted circulating CD4+ T cell subsets from recently diagnosed type 1 diabetes patients were compared with those of matched healthy donors.

Broad study findings and their caveats: At VDJ recombination sites, patients with type 1 diabetes made fewer insertions and deleted more nucleotides, a pattern implying thymic rearrangement abnormalities. Because cDNA was sequenced instead of genomic DNA, highly expressing activated cells could be over-represented, though the groups showed no difference in activation or CD3 levels. In all four CD4+ subsets, TCRB CDR3 length was moderately but significantly shorter in type 1 diabetes patients. Only small numbers of individuals were included in the HLA sub-analyses, which left unresolved whether HLA type had any influence on TCRB rearrangement. PCR might favor shorter templates, but patient and control samples were amplified and corrected together, so any skew would affect both groups equally. The naive, central memory and regulatory TCRB repertoires appeared to resemble one another more closely among patients than among healthy donors.

This clone was seen a handful of times. Its antigen has not been determined. Base qualities were left out, and no much larger clone turns up one base away. From the germline V gene (reference sequence), CDR1 is SEHNR and CDR2 is FQNEAQ. Counted from cysteine to phenylalanine, this CDR3 has 12 amino acids. The read is trimmed to its CDR3 DNA, 36 bases read in frame from base 1. V drops 3 bases and J drops 9 bases, leaving 8 bases in between. From each donor, a single peripheral blood sample of around 0.12 L on average was drawn into heparinised tubes. Naive, central memory, regulatory and stem cell-like memory CD4+ T cells were sorted on a BD FACSAria II using a panel including CD45RO, CCR7, CD25, CD127, CD95 and CD27. Purity was above 95% for every sorted population. PBMCs were isolated immediately by Lymphoprep density gradient centrifugation and stained directly without culture. Samples were stained and sorted in pairs, with one healthy donor and one patient per experiment, so that batch effects were minimized.

The entire isolated RNA was reverse transcribed using the High Capacity cDNA Reverse Transcription Kit, and thus expressed TCRB transcripts were sequenced. Deep immunoSEQ sequencing was applied to naive, central memory and regulatory T cell samples, giving an average of about 3.4 million total reads per sample. After sorted cells were lysed in RLT buffer, RNA was extracted with DNase-treated RNeasy Micro or Mini kits, with the choice depending on cell number. Each cell subset was processed on its own to prevent cross-contamination, while patient and healthy donor samples were processed together. Using the immunoSEQ multiplex PCR, TCRB sequences were amplified from cDNA into 87-bp fragments spanning the CDR3 region. The amplicons were sequenced using the Illumina HiSeq platform. As for the original processing: Synthetic template baselines were used to correct PCR bias computationally, reads within Hamming distance 2 were collapsed together, and singletons that could not be merged were discarded. Reads were aligned to IMGT to assign V, D and J genes, CDR3 length, and insertions or deletions at six rearrangement sites. Within each subset, clonotype counts were normalized to the number of sorted cells before true diversity and Gini coefficients were calculated with the tcR R package. The overlap coefficient, calculated on TCRB nucleotide sequences, was used to quantify repertoire sharing. Out-of-frame TCRB sequences from naive cells were analyzed to stand in for the pre-selection repertoire. The table was pulled from immuneACCESS by TCRdb, which kept in-frame rearrangements only. Such tables lose some clones; where checked, under half of the loss comes from unresolved V genes, and the rest has no known cause. From that table come the V and J calls and clone size; the DNA was used to work out D and trimming. This sample holds about 280,000 clones; about 15% were observed only once. About 0.014% of the sample belongs to the ten largest clones.

Specimen: naive CD4+ T cells from blood. Interpreted using the paper, the cell subset or site label stands for: true naive CD4+ T cells. Rearrangement joined TRBV7-9 to TRBJ1-4, with the D gene not clear enough to name. This TCR derives from a man between 18 and 35 years old with type 1 diabetes. The CDR3 protein is CASSFESKKLFF. The nucleotide sequence reads as follows: TGTGCCAGCAGCTTCGAGAGTAAAAAACTGTTTTTT.